Following are 28 T cell receptor beta chains from one sample sequenced in a study of siplizumab effects on memory and regulatory T cells. TCRdb keeps only in-frame clones here, not all; method: immunoSEQ multiplex PCR. Of 95,000 to 130,000 clones in the sample, approximately 94% were seen once. Sequences were obtained from non-Treg CD4+ T cells sorted from blood. These receptors all stem from a human donor in good health.

Written as DNA, the CDR3 is TGTGCCAGCAGCGTAACGGGGGCATACAATGAGCAGTTCTTC. This codes for CASSVTGAYNEQFF. The rearrangement uses TRBV9 and TRBJ2-1; D is possibly TRBD1 or TRBD2 (6 bases each). V lost 1 base and J 4 bases, leaving 9 bases between the germline ends. Germline-derived CDR1 and CDR2 are SGDLS and YYNGEE. This CDR3 is built from 14 residues.

On this clone itself: Relative to the germline gene, one junction end is altered; a read error may explain this. The chain is built from TRBV5-1 and TRBJ2-7; D call uncertain. The length of the CDR3 is 11 residues. Germline assignment: CDR1 SGHRS and CDR2 YFSETQ. CDR3 sequence reads: CASSYDAEQYF. CDR3 nucleotide sequence: TGTGCCAGCAGCTACGACGCGGAGCAGTACTTC.

The table lists this clone with a count of one. This chain joins TRBV4-1 and TRBJ2-7, with a weak D call TRBD1 (6 bases). V was cut by 0 bases and J by 1 base, with 13 bases left in between. Germline lookup yields CDR1 MGHRA and CDR2 YSYEKL. There are 16 residues in the CDR3. The CDR3 DNA sequence: TGCGCCAGCAGCCAAGAAGGCCTCCAGGGGTCCTACGAGCAGTACTTC. Its protein is CASSQEGLQGSYEQYF.

The CDR3 spells CASSPPSVKSYEQYF. CDR3 sequence (DNA): TGTGCCAGCTCACCACCGTCAGTGAAATCCTACGAGCAGTACTTC. This chain joins TRBV18 and TRBJ2-7; D unclear. The ends were cut back, 0 bases at V and 1 base at J, with 10 bases in the middle. The germline V gene has CDR1 KGHSH and CDR2 LQKENI. This CDR3 has 15 amino acids.

This chain uses TRBV10-1 with TRBJ2-2; 11 nucleotides align to TRBD1. Losses at the gene ends were 2 bases for V and 4 bases for J; bases not matched to a gene: 3. Germline V gene data show CDR1 as WNHNN and CDR2 as SYGVQD (reference sequence). CDR3 length: 16 residues. This CDR3 is CASSEAGTGGTGELFF. CDR3 in DNA: TGCGCCAGCAGTGAGGCCGGGACAGGGGGCACCGGGGAGCTGTTTTTT.

The gene calls are TRBV7-6 and TRBJ1-5; D gene ambiguous. V was pared by 4 bases and J by 2 bases, with 12 bases between. The CDR3 is 15 amino acids. Germline CDR1 and CDR2: SGHVS and FNYEAQ. CDR3 in DNA: TGTGCCAGCAGCTGCCGGGAGGGTGGCAATCAGCCCCAGCATTTT. Translation: CASSCREGGNQPQHF.

This chain joins TRBV10-3 and TRBJ2-4; the D is unclear. The CDR3 has 13 amino acids. Germline V gene lookup returns CDR1 ENHRY and CDR2 SYGVKD. The V end was cut by 0 bases, the J end by 16 bases, with 16 bases between. Here the CDR3 DNA reads TGTGCCATCAGTGAGTCGAATGACGTTGGAGTTTACTTC. This gives the protein CAISESNDVGVYF.

About this clone: Germline is not matched at one junction end, which may reflect a read error. V is TRBV7-9 and J is TRBJ2-5, with D perhaps assigned TRBD1 or TRBD2 (6 bases each). This CDR3 comprises 16 residues. CDR1 SEHNR and CDR2 FQNEAQ come from the germline V gene (reference sequence). CDR3 nucleotide sequence: TGTGCCAGCACCTTAGAAGGGGGGCGGGTCCAAGAGACCCAGTACTTC. Its translation is CASTLEGGRVQETQYF.

V gene TRBV6-1 combines with J gene TRBJ2-7, with 9 bases that match TRBD1. The CDR3 runs to 13 residues. Germline V gene sequence: CDR1 MNHNS, CDR2 SASEGT. V was pared by 7 bases and J by 3 bases, with 4 bases of the junction left unmatched. Here the CDR3 DNA reads TGTGCCAGCAAACCGGGACAGGGCTACGAGCAGTACTTC. Its protein product is CASKPGQGYEQYF.

J is TRBJ1-5 and V is TRBV6-1, with TRBD1 identical over 10 bases. V was pared by 6 bases and J by 6 bases, with 8 bases of the junction left unmatched. Germline CDR1 MNHNS, CDR2 SASEGT. CDR3 size: 15 residues. The CDR3 DNA is TGTGCCAGCAGCTCCGGGACAGGGGTAGGTCAGCCCCAGCATTTT. Encoded protein: CASSSGTGVGQPQHF.

Concerning this clone itself: At one boundary the junction diverges from the germline segment, which might be a read error. The rearrangement joins TRBV6-1 to TRBJ1-1; no firm D call. CDR3 length equals 13 residues. Germline CDR1 and CDR2: MNHNS and SASEGT. The CDR3 sequence is CVSSYGIYTEAFF. The DNA for the CDR3 is TGTGTCAGCAGTTATGGGATATACACTGAAGCTTTCTTT.

The chain is built from TRBV9 and TRBJ2-3, with D uncertain. The germline CDR1 and CDR2 sequences are SGDLS and YYNGEE. The CDR3 covers 12 residues. Trimming shortened V by 4 bases and J by 2 bases, and 5 bases separated the two germline ends. Written as DNA, the CDR3 is TGTGCCAGCAGCCCCGACACAGATACGCAGTATTTT. Its translation is CASSPDTDTQYF.

CDR3 in DNA: TGTGCCAGCTCACCACCGGCAGGCTATGGCTACACCTTC. As protein: CASSPPAGYGYTF. The chain carries TRBV18 and TRBJ1-2; no definite D call. There are 13 residues in the CDR3. Germline V CDR1 and CDR2: KGHSH, LQKENI. V lost 0 bases to trimming and J lost 4 bases, with 6 bases between them. Full variable domain (outside the CDR3, taken from reference TRBV18 and TRBJ1-2): NAGVMQNPRHLVRRRGQEARLRCSPMKGHSHVYWYRQLPEEGLKFMVYLQKENIIDESGMPKERFSAEFPKEGPSILRIQQVVRGDSAAYFCASSPPAGYGYTFGSGTRLTVV.

The chain has TRBV7-9 and TRBJ1-3; weak D call: TRBD1 (5 bases). Germline loops: CDR1 SEHNR, CDR2 FQNEAQ (reference sequence). The CDR3 contains 13 residues. Trimming cost V 9 bases and J 0 bases, with 9 bases left between them. The CDR3 DNA reads TGTGCCAGTCTAGGGGTCTCTGGAAACACCATATATTTT. Its translation: CASLGVSGNTIYF.

The chain uses TRBV5-6 and TRBJ2-3; TRBD1 agrees at 8 bases. This CDR3 comprises 15 residues. Germline trimming cut 3 bases from V and 5 bases from J; bases unmatched to any gene: 8. Germline V gene sequence: CDR1 SGHDT, CDR2 YYEEEE. For the CDR3, the DNA is TGTGCCAGCAGCTGGACCAGGGGGCCAAGAGATACGCAGTATTTT. Protein: CASSWTRGPRDTQYF.

The chain is built from TRBV9 and TRBJ2-2; 10 nucleotides agree with TRBD1. CDR3 length: 15 residues. The germline gives CDR1 SGDLS, CDR2 YYNGEE. Trimming took 2 bases from V and 6 from J; bases not matched to a gene: 4. CDR3 nucleotides: TGTGCCAGCAGCGTGAGGACAGGGGGGTCCGGGGAGCTGTTTTTT. It is translated as CASSVRTGGSGELFF.

V and J are TRBV7-9 and TRBJ2-2; TRBD1 aligns across 9 bases. CDR1 and CDR2 from the germline V gene are SEHNR and FQNEAQ (reference sequence). V lost 6 bases and J lost 6; bases outside the gene matches: 14. CDR3 length equals 17 residues. The CDR3 loop reads CASRSVGTGSPAGELFF. The CDR3 nucleotides are TGTGCCAGCAGGAGCGTTGGGACAGGGTCCCCGGCCGGGGAGCTGTTTTTT.

The V gene is TRBV2, the J gene TRBJ2-6; D is possibly TRBD2 (5 bases). Germline V lookup: CDR1 SNHLY, CDR2 FYNNEI. Trimming cost V 3 bases and J 1 base, with 13 bases left between them. This CDR3 comprises 17 residues. This chain's CDR3 is CASSDLPSRSGANVLTF. The CDR3 coding sequence is TGTGCCAGCAGTGACTTACCTAGCAGATCTGGGGCCAACGTCCTGACTTTC.

The chain employs TRBV5-6 and TRBJ2-5; D is perhaps TRBD1 (7 bases). V was cut by 4 bases and J by 6 bases, with 10 bases left in between. Germline CDR1 and CDR2: SGHDT and YYEEEE. The CDR3 length is 12 residues. Written as DNA, the CDR3 is TGTGCCAGCAGCCAGGGGGGAAAGACCCAGTACTTC. This gives the protein CASSQGGKTQYF.

The rearrangement joins TRBV1 to TRBJ1-6; no check of the table's D call, TRBD1, against the DNA was made. TRBV1 is a listed pseudogene. CDR3 length: 15 residues. CDR3 sequence: CTSRAGTGDNSPLHF. CDR3 in DNA: TGCACCAGCAGGGCCGGGACAGGGGATAATTCACCCCTCCACTTT.

The chain uses TRBV15 and TRBJ1-4; weak D call: TRBD1 (6 bases). Germline assignment: CDR1 LNHNV and CDR2 YYDKDF (reference sequence). Trimming pared 4 bases from V and 8 bases from J, leaving 17 bases between. This CDR3 has 15 amino acids. The CDR3 sequence is CATSTAGTTGEKLFF. CDR3 DNA sequence: TGTGCCACCAGCACCGCCGGGACAACGGGAGAAAAACTGTTTTTT.

The chain joins TRBV6-1 to TRBJ1-5; D unresolved. CDR3 size: 14 residues. Looked up from germline, CDR1 is MNHNS and CDR2 is SASEGT. V gave up 4 bases and J gave up 0 bases, with 7 bases separating them. CDR3 in amino acids: CASSALHSNQPQHF. CDR3 sequence (DNA): TGTGCCAGCAGTGCCCTTCATAGCAATCAGCCCCAGCATTTT.

The chain recombines TRBV29-1 with TRBJ1-5; 9 bases are shared with TRBD1. Germline trimming cut 5 bases from V and 7 bases from J; bases unmatched to any gene: 21. The CDR3 extends over 18 amino acids. Germline V gene lookup returns CDR1 SQVTM and CDR2 ANQGSEA. In DNA form, the CDR3 reads TGCAGCGTTTATATTCCGGGACAGGGTAAGGTGGGGGAACAGCCCCAGCATTTT. Translation gives CSVYIPGQGKVGEQPQHF.

The gene calls are TRBV7-6 and TRBJ1-4, with 7 positions matching TRBD1. The CDR3 is 13 residues long. CDR1 is SGHVS, CDR2 FNYEAQ, per germline. After removal of 4 bases from V and 7 bases from J, the junction contained 3 bases not matched to a gene. CDR3 nucleotide sequence: TGTGCCAGCAGCTCGGGACAGAGTGAAAAACTGTTTTTT. Protein product: CASSSGQSEKLFF.

The V and J genes are TRBV5-8 and TRBJ2-1; 9 nucleotides agree with TRBD2. V lost 0 bases to trimming and J lost 4 bases; unmatched junction nucleotides: 2. Germline V lookup: CDR1 SGHTS, CDR2 YDEGEE. The CDR3 is 15 amino acids. The CDR3 here is CASSLGLAEYNEQFF. DNA for the CDR3: TGTGCCAGCAGCTTGGGACTAGCGGAATACAATGAGCAGTTCTTC.

V and J are TRBV27 and TRBJ1-1; D is unresolved. V was clipped by 6 bases and J by 7 bases, with 9 bases between them. The CDR3 length is 11 residues. CDR1 and CDR2 from the germline V gene are MNHEY and SMNVEV (reference sequence). CDR3 loop: CASSGRFEAFF. The CDR3 coding sequence is TGTGCCAGCAGCGGACGGTTTGAAGCTTTCTTT.

The V and J genes are TRBV5-8 and TRBJ2-5; 9 nucleotides line up with TRBD2. V gave up 3 bases and J gave up 4 bases; unmatched junction bases: 7. The CDR3 loop spans 15 amino acids. Germline V gives CDR1 SGHTS, CDR2 YDEGEE. This chain's CDR3 is CASSWGGRARETQYF. Here the CDR3 DNA reads TGTGCCAGCAGCTGGGGCGGGAGGGCGCGAGAGACCCAGTACTTC.

With regard to this clone: The junction differs from germline at one of its ends, possibly a read error. The CDR3 region has the DNA TGCGCCAGCAGCTTGGGCCCAGCCTCCGACGAGCAGTACTTC. The encoded protein is CASSLGPASDEQYF. V gene TRBV5-1 combines with J gene TRBJ2-7; D is undetermined. The CDR3 loop spans 14 amino acids. The germline V gene encodes CDR1 SGHRS and CDR2 YFSETQ. The entire variable domain, with the rest obtained from reference TRBV5-1 and TRBJ2-7, is as follows: KAGVTQTPRYLIKTRGQQVTLSCSPISGHRSVSWYQQTPGQGLQFLFEYFSETQRNKGNFPGRFSGRQFSNSRSEMNVSTLELGDSALYLCASSLGPASDEQYFGPGTRLTVT.